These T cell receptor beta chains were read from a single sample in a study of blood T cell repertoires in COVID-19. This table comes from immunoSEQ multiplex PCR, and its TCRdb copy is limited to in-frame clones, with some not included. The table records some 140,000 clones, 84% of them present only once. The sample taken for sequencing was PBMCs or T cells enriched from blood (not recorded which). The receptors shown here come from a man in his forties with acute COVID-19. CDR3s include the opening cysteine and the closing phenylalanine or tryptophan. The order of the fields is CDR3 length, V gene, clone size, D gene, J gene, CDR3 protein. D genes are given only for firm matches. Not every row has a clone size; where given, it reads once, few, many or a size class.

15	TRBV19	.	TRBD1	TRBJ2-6	CASRQGSSGANVLTF
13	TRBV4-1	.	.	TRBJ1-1	CASSQGGEDEAFF
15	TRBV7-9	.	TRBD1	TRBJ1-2	CASSLGQGNYYGYTF
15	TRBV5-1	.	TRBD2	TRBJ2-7	CASSLGTSAPYEQYF
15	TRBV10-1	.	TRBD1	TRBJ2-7	CASSEGQGTSYEQYF
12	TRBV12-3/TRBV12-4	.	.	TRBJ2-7	CASSFLTDEQYF
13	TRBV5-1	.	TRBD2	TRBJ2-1	CASSLTSEKGQFF
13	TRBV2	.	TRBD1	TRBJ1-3	CASARDSSFTIYF
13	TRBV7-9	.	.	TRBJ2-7	CASSLAGVGEQYF
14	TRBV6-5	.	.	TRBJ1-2	CASSPYGRNYGYTF
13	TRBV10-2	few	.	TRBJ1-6	CASSQTPRSPLHF
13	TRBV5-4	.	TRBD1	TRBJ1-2	CASSGGTGEGYTF
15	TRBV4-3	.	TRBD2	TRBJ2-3	CASSQDQAGADTQYF
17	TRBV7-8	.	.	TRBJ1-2	CASSSRGGLPANYGYTF
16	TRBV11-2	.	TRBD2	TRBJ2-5	CASSFLLAGGLGTQYF
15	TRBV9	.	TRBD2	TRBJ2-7	CASSETGTSFDEQYF
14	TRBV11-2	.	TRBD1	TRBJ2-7	CASSPSNRGMQQYF
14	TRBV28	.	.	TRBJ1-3	CASSLGGFGNTIYF
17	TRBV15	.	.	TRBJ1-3	CATSRDNGPSSGNTIYF
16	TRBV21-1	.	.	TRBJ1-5	CASSKEGGTRDQPQHF
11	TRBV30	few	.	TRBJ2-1	CAWSVRDSLVF
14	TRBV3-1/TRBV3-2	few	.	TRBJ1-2	CASSHPQEGKLYTF
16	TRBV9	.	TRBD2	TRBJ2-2	CASSASLSGGTGELFF
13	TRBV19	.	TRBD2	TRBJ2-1	CASSIDKTSEQFF
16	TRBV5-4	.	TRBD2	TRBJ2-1	CASSVLGEGSYNEQFF
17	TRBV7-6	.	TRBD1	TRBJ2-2	CASSLQDRGWNTGELFF
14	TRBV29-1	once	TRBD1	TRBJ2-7	CSVEPGQNPYEQYF
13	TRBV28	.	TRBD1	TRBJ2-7	CASSADRSYEQYF
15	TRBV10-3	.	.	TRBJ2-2	CAISDRGLNTGELFF
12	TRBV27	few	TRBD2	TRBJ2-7	CASSLREGEQYF
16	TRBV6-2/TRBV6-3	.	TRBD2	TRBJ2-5	CASSPGLARSGETQYF
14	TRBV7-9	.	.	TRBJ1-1	CASSLAQLISEAFF
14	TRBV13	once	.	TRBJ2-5	CASSLGDSQETQYF
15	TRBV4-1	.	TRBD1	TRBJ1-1	CASSQAGQGDTEAFF
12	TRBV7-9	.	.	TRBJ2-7	CASSLVAGEQYF
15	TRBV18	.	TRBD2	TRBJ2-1	CATKPGGRQGNEQFF
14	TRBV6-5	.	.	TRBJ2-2	CASSYSGGTGELFF
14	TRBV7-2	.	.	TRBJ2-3	CASSTQISTDTQYF
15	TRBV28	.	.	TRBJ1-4	CASSQAGVRAEKLFF
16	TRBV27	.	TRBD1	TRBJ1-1	CASSLGQGYSDTEAFF
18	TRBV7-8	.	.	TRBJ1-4	CASSPGVSFLATNEKLFF
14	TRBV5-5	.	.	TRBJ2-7	CASSLEGSGYEQYF
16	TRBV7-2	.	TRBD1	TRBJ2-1	CASSLPTGGAYNEQFF
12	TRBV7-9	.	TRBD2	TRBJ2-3	CASSLADREEYF
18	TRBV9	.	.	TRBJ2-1	CASSARDGSGIVYNEQFF
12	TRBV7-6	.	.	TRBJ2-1	CASSLAGERQFF
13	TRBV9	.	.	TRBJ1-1	CASSVAGSTEAFF
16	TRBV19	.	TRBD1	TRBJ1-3	CASSLGGRGYGNTIYF
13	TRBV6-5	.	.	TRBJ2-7	CAAGSSLRPEQYF
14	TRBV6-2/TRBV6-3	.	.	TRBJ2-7	CASSYSRTSYEQYF